The 21 T cell receptor beta chains listed next were all sequenced from one sample in a study of blood T cell repertoires in COVID-19. Data came from immunoSEQ multiplex PCR; TCRdb stores just in-frame clones and leaves some out. The repertoire has 140,000 to 150,000 clones, around 80% of them found once; the top ten carry approximately 15%. Sequenced: peripheral blood. The receptors originated from a man aged 45-65 years with acute or convalescent COVID-19.

The J gene is TRBJ1-6, the V gene TRBV19; TRBD1 matches 7 bases. J lost 7 bases, V lost 6 bases, and 3 bases had no gene match. Looked up from germline, CDR1 is LNHDA and CDR2 is SQIVND (reference sequence). The CDR3 totals 13 residues. CDR3 residues: CASSRDRNSPLHF. For the CDR3, the DNA is TGTGCCAGTAGCCGGGACAGAAATTCACCCCTCCACTTT.

This clone counts as medium-sized. The rearrangement uses TRBV4-2 and TRBJ2-1, with D perhaps TRBD2 (6 bases). This CDR3 has 16 amino acids. Germline V gene lookup returns CDR1 LGHNA and CDR2 YNFKEQ. Trimming cost V 0 bases and J 3 bases, with 12 bases left between them. This CDR3 reads CASSQDLGGYYNEQFF. The CDR3 nucleotides read TGTGCCAGCAGCCAAGACTTGGGGGGATACTACAATGAGCAGTTCTTC.

J is TRBJ1-2 and V is TRBV3-1 (or the pseudogene TRBV3-2); 9 bases are a match to TRBD1. Germline lookup yields CDR1 LGHDT and CDR2 YNNKEL (reference sequence). Losses at the gene ends were 4 bases for V and 0 bases for J; bases not matched to a gene: 6. The CDR3 has 16 amino acids. The CDR3 sequence is CASSLTGGNTNYGYTF. The CDR3 region has the DNA TGTGCCAGCAGCCTGACAGGGGGAAATACTAACTATGGCTACACCTTC.

To note about this clone: At one boundary the junction diverges from the germline segment, which might be a read error. The genes are TRBV14 and TRBJ1-6, with D unclear. The CDR3 spans 15 residues. Germline values: CDR1 SGHDN, CDR2 FVKESK. Here the CDR3 reads CANSQDLPPNSPLHF. Written as DNA, the CDR3 is TGTGCCAACAGCCAAGATCTTCCCCCCAATTCACCCCTCCACTTT.

This clone was found a few times. The chain recombines TRBV7-8 with TRBJ2-3; TRBD2 matches at 9 bases. The CDR3 extends over 16 amino acids. Germline CDR1 and CDR2: SGHVS and FQNEAQ. Germline trimming cut 0 bases from V and 1 base from J; bases unmatched to any gene: 2. The CDR3 is CASSLAQRGGTDTQYF. DNA for the CDR3: TGTGCCAGCAGCTTAGCCCAGCGGGGGGGCACAGATACGCAGTATTTT.

The chain links TRBV7-9 to TRBJ2-3; D may be TRBD1 (5 bases). CDR1 and CDR2 (germline): SEHNR, FQNEAQ (reference sequence). Trimming took 5 bases from V and 9 from J, leaving 9 bases between them. The CDR3 length is 11 residues. The CDR3 sequence is CASSTPGTQYF. CDR3 DNA sequence: TGTGCCAGCAGCACCCCAGGGACGCAGTATTTT.

V usage is TRBV5-1 and J usage is TRBJ1-3, with a tentative D call TRBD1 (6 bases). The V end lost 0 bases, the J end lost 0 bases, and 13 bases lay between the germline ends. The CDR3 contains 17 residues. The germline gives CDR1 SGHRS, CDR2 YFSETQ. In nucleotides, the CDR3 is TGCGCCAGCAGCTTGGATTACTCAGGGGCCTCTGGAAACACCATATATTTT. Protein sequence: CASSLDYSGASGNTIYF.

The J gene is TRBJ2-2, the V gene TRBV11-2, with D uncertain. The CDR3 consists of 15 residues. V was cut by 0 bases and J by 1 base, with 6 bases left in between. In germline, CDR1 is SGHAT, CDR2 FQNNGV. CDR3 DNA: TGTGCCAGCAGCTTAGATCTAGAGAACACCGGGGAGCTGTTTTTT. Residues: CASSLDLENTGELFF.

This chain connects TRBV24-1 to TRBJ2-1, with 9 bases fitting TRBD2. The CDR3 runs 16 residues. The J segment lost 3 bases and the V segment lost 1 base, leaving 3 bases of the junction unmatched. CDR1 KGHDR and CDR2 SFDVKD come from the germline V gene. The CDR3: CATSDFVAGVYNEQFF. For the CDR3, the DNA is TGTGCCACCAGTGATTTTGTAGCGGGGGTCTACAATGAGCAGTTCTTC.

The rearrangement links TRBV5-5 to TRBJ1-2; 7 bases line up with TRBD1. Germline V gene sequence: CDR1 SGHKS, CDR2 YYEKEE (reference sequence). The CDR3 is 15 residues long. With V trimmed by 0 bases and J by 5 bases, 7 bases remained unmatched. The CDR3 DNA reads TGTGCCAGCAGCTTGGAGGGTACAGGGGTGTATGGCTACACCTTC. Translating gives CASSLEGTGVYGYTF.

The CDR3 bases are TGTGCCAGCAGCTCCCGTGGGGGGAAACCAGATACGCAGTATTTT. Amino acids: CASSSRGGKPDTQYF. The chain couples TRBV9 to TRBJ2-3, with D maybe TRBD2 (6 bases). CDR1 and CDR2 from the germline V gene are SGDLS and YYNGEE. CDR3 length equals 15 residues. V gave up 4 bases and J gave up 4 bases, with 16 bases separating them.

This clone came up a few times. V and J are TRBV29-1 and TRBJ2-3; possibly TRBD2 for D (6 bases). Germline loops: CDR1 SQVTM, CDR2 ANQGSEA. The CDR3 runs 16 residues. V was pared by 4 bases and J by 2 bases, with 19 bases between. The CDR3 DNA is TGCAGCGTTGGGGTTCCGCGGGGACTGGACACAGATACGCAGTATTTT. Protein sequence: CSVGVPRGLDTDTQYF.

This chain connects TRBV5-1 to TRBJ2-1, with TRBD2 matching 9 bases. Per the germline V gene, CDR1 is SGHRS and CDR2 is YFSETQ. There are 16 residues in the CDR3. The trim removed 0 bases at V and 0 bases at J, leaving 1 base unmatched. Written as DNA, the CDR3 is TGCGCCAGCAGCTTGGGGACTAGCGCCTCCTACAATGAGCAGTTCTTC. Its protein product is CASSLGTSASYNEQFF.

This chain connects TRBV7-8 to TRBJ1-1; unclear D gene. Germline CDR1 reads SGHVS; CDR2 reads FQNEAQ. V was shortened by 5 bases and J by 3 bases, with 10 bases between the two germline ends. The CDR3 covers 13 residues. The CDR3 region has the DNA TGTGCCAGCAGCCTCTCAAGAGACACTGAAGCTTTCTTT. As protein: CASSLSRDTEAFF.

This clone occurred a few times. Here the CDR3 DNA reads TGCGCCAGCAGCTTGTTAGGGGGCGCCTACAATGAGCAGTTCTTC. Amino acid sequence: CASSLLGGAYNEQFF. J is TRBJ2-1 and V is TRBV5-1, with 7 positions matching TRBD1. The germline V gene has CDR1 SGHRS and CDR2 YFSETQ. Losses at the gene ends were 1 base for V and 2 bases for J; bases not matched to a gene: 3. This CDR3 is 15 amino acids long.

The genes are TRBV29-1 and TRBJ1-1, with D possibly being TRBD1 (6 bases). The V end lost 8 bases, the J end lost 3 bases, and 19 bases lay between the germline ends. Per the germline V gene, CDR1 is SQVTM and CDR2 is ANQGSEA. The CDR3 runs 14 residues. The CDR3 region has the DNA TGCAGCATGCGAAAGGGATCAGGGGACACTGAAGCTTTCTTT. Protein: CSMRKGSGDTEAFF. The full variable domain, in which reference TRBV29-1 and TRBJ1-1 provide the parts outside the CDR3, is SAVISQKPSRDICQRGTSLTIQCQVDSQVTMMFWYRQQPGQSLTLIATANQGSEATYESGFVIDKFPISRPNLTFSTLTVSNMSPEDSSIYLCSMRKGSGDTEAFFGQGTRLTVV.

The CDR3 nucleotides are TGTGCCAGCTCACCACAGGGGGCGGATAAGACTGAAGCTTTCTTT. It encodes CASSPQGADKTEAFF. The V gene is TRBV18, the J gene TRBJ1-1; 7 bases agree with TRBD1. The germline CDR1 and CDR2 sequences are KGHSH and LQKENI. Trimming took 1 base from V and 5 from J; bases not matched to a gene: 7. This CDR3 spans 15 amino acids.

This chain links TRBV25-1 with TRBJ1-1; TRBD1 is a possible D gene (5 bases). Trimming took 8 bases from V and 6 from J, leaving 10 bases between them. This CDR3 is built from 11 residues. Germline V gene lookup returns CDR1 MGHDK and CDR2 SYGVNS. CDR3 loop: CASGDSSEAFF. CDR3 coding DNA: TGTGCCAGCGGAGACAGTTCTGAAGCTTTCTTT.

This clone occurred a few times. Mismatch with germline at one junction end may stem from a read error. The genes are TRBV5-1 and TRBJ1-5, with TRBD1 as a possible D gene (5 bases). CDR1 and CDR2 (germline): SGHRS, YFSETQ. The CDR3 totals 14 residues. The CDR3 DNA reads TGCGCCAGCAGGTTGGGGGGAGACAATCAGCCCCAGCATTTT. Its translation: CASRLGGDNQPQHF.

To note about this clone: A far larger clone is one base from this, pointing to a likely read error. This chain uses TRBV11-2 with TRBJ1-6, with no clear D. The CDR3 length is 15 residues. Germline V gene data show CDR1 as SGHAT and CDR2 as FQNNGV. Trimming cost V 2 bases and J 0 bases, with 5 bases left between them. CDR3 nucleotide sequence: TGTGCCAGCAGCTTATCTAGCTCCTATAATTCACCCCTCCACTTT. Translation: CASSLSSSYNSPLHF.

The rearrangement joins TRBV28 to TRBJ2-7, with D possibly TRBD1 on 6 matching bases. This CDR3 comprises 14 residues. Trimming left V 2 bases short and J 1 base short, with 9 bases between. The germline V gene encodes CDR1 MDHEN and CDR2 SYDVKM. The CDR3 region is CASSLGGQSYEQYV. The CDR3 DNA reads as TGTGCCAGCAGTTTAGGCGGACAGTCCTACGAGCAGTACGTC.